A selection of T cell receptor beta chains follows, all from one sample in a study of CD8 T cells in ankylosing spondylitis. TCRdb processed the 5' RACE reads anew with MiXCR; each CDR3 protein has one entry. This sample has some 150,000 distinct CDR3 sequences, with about an eighth found just once. The specimen sequenced was blood, either unsorted or a sorted T cell fraction (not recorded which). Every receptor here comes from a female donor with ankylosing spondylitis or in good health (not recorded which). CDR3s include the opening cysteine and the closing phenylalanine or tryptophan. The D gene is left open where the match is weak. Clone size is shown for a subset of rows, as once, few, many or a class of expanded clone.

TRBD1	TRBJ1-6	TRBV7-2	.	CASSLGQGYSPLHF	TGTGCCAGCAGCTTAGGACAGGGCTACTCACCCCTCCACTTT
TRBD1	TRBJ1-6	TRBV5-1	many	CASSPRTGGDSPLHF	TGCGCCAGCAGCCCAAGGACAGGGGGGGATTCACCCCTCCACTTT
.	TRBJ1-1	TRBV4-2	many	CASSQDNPGQEKGAFF	TGTGCCAGCAGCCAAGATAACCCTGGGCAGGAAAAGGGAGCTTTCTTT
TRBD1	TRBJ2-1	TRBV3-1	many	CASSVGRGSTPREQFF	TGTGCCAGCAGCGTCGGCAGGGGGAGTACCCCAAGGGAGCAGTTCTTC
.	TRBJ1-2	TRBV7-9	few	CASSFLQHGYTF	TGTGCCAGCAGCTTTCTACAGCATGGCTACACCTTC
.	TRBJ2-7	TRBV10-2	few	CASSEKAGTYEQYF	TGCGCCAGCAGTGAGAAGGCAGGGACCTACGAGCAGTACTTC
.	TRBJ1-3	TRBV20-1	few	CSASQTSSGNTIYF	TGCAGTGCTAGTCAAACCAGCTCTGGAAACACCATATATTTT
TRBD2	TRBJ2-3	TRBV20-1	many	CSARDRGGRDTQYF	TGCAGTGCTAGAGATCGGGGGGGCAGGGATACGCAGTATTTT
.	TRBJ1-1	TRBV20-1	.	CSAHPGGSF	TGCAGTGCCCACCCCGGGGGATCTTTT
TRBD1	TRBJ1-1	TRBV5-1	few	CASPPPGQGTGTEAFF	TGCGCCAGCCCTCCCCCGGGACAGGGGACTGGGACTGAAGCTTTCTTT
.	TRBJ2-3	TRBV7-3	.	CASSLGLGFGDTQYF	TGTGCCAGCAGCCTAGGGCTAGGGTTTGGGGATACGCAGTATTTT
.	TRBJ2-2	TRBV30	.	CAWRFSGNTGELFF	TGTGCCTGGAGATTCAGTGGGAACACCGGGGAGCTGTTTTTT
TRBD1	TRBJ2-1	TRBV12-3/TRBV12-4	many	CASSSGTGLNEQFF	TGTGCCAGCAGCTCCGGGACAGGGCTGAATGAGCAGTTCTTC
.	TRBJ2-7	TRBV12-3/TRBV12-4	many	CASSLAHTYEQYF	TGTGCCAGCAGTCTCGCCCATACCTACGAGCAGTACTTC
.	TRBJ1-6	TRBV5-1	many	CASSLGGRESPLHF	TGCGCCAGCAGCTTAGGAGGTAGAGAATCACCCCTCCACTTT
TRBD1	TRBJ2-3	TRBV10-3	.	CAISEGQGLYGDTQYF	TGTGCCATCAGTGAGGGACAGGGGCTATATGGAGATACGCAGTATTTT
TRBD1	TRBJ2-3	TRBV5-1	many	CASSSGTGVTDTQYF	TGCGCCAGCAGCTCCGGGACAGGGGTCACAGATACGCAGTATTTT
.	TRBJ1-3	TRBV6-1	.	CASSEVSIPGNTIYF	TGTGCCAGCAGTGAAGTTTCTATTCCCGGAAACACCATATATTTT
TRBD2	TRBJ2-3	TRBV5-1	many	CASSWGAGGRDTQYF	TGCGCCAGCAGCTGGGGGGCGGGAGGCAGAGATACGCAGTATTTT
.	TRBJ2-1	TRBV2	few	CATLGLRGINEQFF	TGTGCCACCTTGGGACTCCGGGGCATCAATGAGCAGTTCTTC
.	TRBJ2-7	TRBV11-2	many	CASSLELADYYEQYF	TGTGCCAGCAGCTTAGAGTTAGCGGACTACTACGAGCAGTACTTC
.	TRBJ2-1	TRBV5-1	many	CASSLAIRRDNEQFF	TGCGCCAGCAGCTTGGCCATAAGGCGGGACAATGAGCAGTTCTTC
.	TRBJ2-3	TRBV12-5	.	CASGLYGDGDTQYF	TGTGCTAGTGGTTTGTACGGGGACGGGGATACGCAGTATTTT
TRBD2	TRBJ2-5	TRBV3-1	many	CASSRSGLAQETQYF	TGTGCCAGCAGCCGATCGGGACTAGCACAAGAGACCCAGTACTTC
TRBD1	TRBJ2-5	TRBV11-2	many	CASSIQGARSLGETQYF	TGTGCCAGCAGCATACAGGGGGCCCGGAGCTTGGGCGAGACCCAGTACTTC
.	TRBJ1-1	TRBV2	many	CASSEALQVVGAEAFF	TGTGCCAGCAGTGAAGCGCTTCAGGTGGTGGGAGCTGAAGCTTTCTTT
TRBD1	TRBJ2-7	TRBV6-5	many	CASSYEGQTFYEQYF	TGTGCCAGCAGTTACGAGGGACAGACGTTCTACGAGCAGTACTTC
.	TRBJ1-2	TRBV30	many	CACPGQANYGYTF	TGTGCCTGCCCGGGACAAGCGAACTATGGCTACACCTTC
.	TRBJ2-6	TRBV11-3	.	CASSLDQANVLTF	TGTGCCAGCAGTTTGGACCAAGCCAACGTCCTGACTTTC
TRBD2	TRBJ2-5	TRBV20-1	.	CSARDIAGDTETQYF	TGCAGTGCTAGAGATATAGCGGGGGATACGGAGACCCAGTACTTC
TRBD2	TRBJ2-3	TRBV27	many	CASSPKLAGEEDTQYF	TGTGCCAGCAGTCCGAAACTAGCGGGAGAAGAGGATACGCAGTATTTT
.	TRBJ2-3	TRBV24-1	many	CATSEPAPELHTDTQYF	TGTGCCACCAGTGAGCCCGCTCCGGAGCTACACACAGATACGCAGTATTTT